The 14 T cell receptor beta chains below all came from one sample that was sequenced in a study of blood T cell repertoires in COVID-19. Assay: immunoSEQ multiplex PCR; the TCRdb copy retains only in-frame clones and omits some. The data contain about 300,000 clones, 86% of them singletons. Sequenced input: peripheral blood. These receptors all come from a woman between 45 and 60 years old with acute or convalescent COVID-19.

The chain combines TRBV21-1 with TRBJ1-2; TRBD1 is the table's D call and was not checked against the DNA. TRBV21-1 is a pseudogene. CDR3 length: 12 amino acids. The CDR3 here is CASSKDNHGYTF. DNA for the CDR3: TGTGCCAGCAGCAAAGACAACCATGGCTACACCTTC.

The V and J genes are TRBV28 and TRBJ2-3; the match to TRBD1 covers 9 bases. J lost 6 bases, V lost 2 bases, and 6 bases had no gene match. Germline V gene data show CDR1 as MDHEN and CDR2 as SYDVKM. The CDR3 is made up of 15 amino acids. DNA of the CDR3: TGTGCCAGCAGTTTAGTACAGGGGGCTGGGGATACGCAGTATTTT. Protein: CASSLVQGAGDTQYF.

This chain joins TRBV5-1 and TRBJ1-1; D not resolved. CDR3 length: 13 amino acids. Germline-derived CDR1 and CDR2 are SGHRS and YFSETQ. V shed 4 bases and J shed 0 bases, with 7 bases lying between them. CDR3 region: CASSQELNTEAFF. As DNA, the CDR3 is TGCGCCAGCAGCCAAGAGTTGAACACTGAAGCTTTCTTT. Full variable domain (missing parts from reference TRBV5-1 and TRBJ1-1): KAGVTQTPRYLIKTRGQQVTLSCSPISGHRSVSWYQQTPGQGLQFLFEYFSETQRNKGNFPGRFSGRQFSNSRSEMNVSTLELGDSALYLCASSQELNTEAFFGQGTRLTVV.

The rearrangement links TRBV4-2 to TRBJ1-4, with D maybe TRBD1 (6 bases). CDR3 length equals 18 residues. V lost 1 base and J lost 2, with 17 bases in between. Germline CDR1 reads LGHNA; CDR2 reads YNFKEQ. The CDR3 DNA follows: TGTGCCAGCAGCCAAGTGGGGGGGCCCTCTTACACTAATGAAAAACTGTTTTTT. Its protein product is CASSQVGGPSYTNEKLFF.

This chain links TRBV27 with TRBJ1-3; tentative D call: TRBD1 (6 bases). V lost 4 bases and J 8 bases, leaving 15 bases between the germline ends. CDR1 and CDR2 (germline): MNHEY, SMNVEV (reference sequence). CDR3 length equals 14 residues. The CDR3 coding sequence is TGTGCCAGCAGTTCAACCGTACAGGGAGACACCATATATTTT. It translates to CASSSTVQGDTIYF.

The chain uses TRBV7-8 and TRBJ2-7; D possibly uses TRBD1 or TRBD2 (6 bases each). Trimming stripped 7 bases from V and 3 bases from J, with 16 bases between. CDR1 is SGHVS and CDR2 is FQNEAQ in the germline V gene. The CDR3 totals 14 residues. CDR3 residues: CASIRGTLDYEQYF. The CDR3 DNA reads as TGTGCCAGCATCCGCGGGACACTCGACTACGAGCAGTACTTC.

The rearrangement uses TRBV2 and TRBJ1-2; D call uncertain. Germline V gives CDR1 SNHLY, CDR2 FYNNEI. The length of the CDR3 is 16 residues. Trimming removed 0 bases from V and 0 bases from J, with 11 bases in between. In DNA form, the CDR3 reads TGTGCCAGCAGTGAAGCGCTCGAACCTACTAACTATGGCTACACCTTC. It translates to CASSEALEPTNYGYTF.

The CDR3 loop reads CASSPGTSGTDTQYF. CDR3 nucleotide sequence: TGTGCCAGCAGCCCCGGGACTAGCGGCACAGATACGCAGTATTTT. The chain links TRBV6-2 or TRBV6-3 to TRBJ2-3; TRBD2 matches 10 bases. Unmatched junction bases numbered 4, after V lost 6 bases and J lost 1 base. Per the germline V gene, CDR1 is MNHEY and CDR2 is SVGEGT. This CDR3 contains 15 residues.

This rearrangement joins TRBV6-5 to TRBJ2-5; 11 nucleotides line up with TRBD2. J gave up 2 bases and V 2 bases, and 4 bases lay outside the gene matches. The CDR3 is 16 amino acids. CDR1 is MNHEY and CDR2 is SVGAGI in the germline V gene. The CDR3, as DNA: TGTGCCAGCAGTTACCTTGTAGCGGGAGGGCAAGAGACCCAGTACTTC. This translates into CASSYLVAGGQETQYF.

The rearrangement links TRBV6-5 to TRBJ1-2, with D possibly TRBD1 on 6 matching bases. V was shortened by 5 bases and J by 8 bases, with 12 bases between the two germline ends. Germline V gene sequence: CDR1 MNHEY, CDR2 SVGAGI. The CDR3 totals 12 residues. The CDR3 DNA sequence: TGTGCCAGCAGTAAACAGGGTTGGGGCTACACCTTC. Its protein is CASSKQGWGYTF.

This chain joins TRBV5-1 and TRBJ1-6; 9 nucleotides agree with TRBD1. The V and J ends lost 4 bases and 5 bases, in that order; junction bases with no gene match: 4. CDR3 size: 15 residues. Germline values: CDR1 SGHRS, CDR2 YFSETQ. The CDR3 region is CASSRWTGDNSPLHF. CDR3 DNA sequence: TGCGCCAGCAGCCGCTGGACAGGGGATAATTCACCCCTCCACTTT. The whole variable domain, remainder taken from reference TRBV5-1 and TRBJ1-6, is KAGVTQTPRYLIKTRGQQVTLSCSPISGHRSVSWYQQTPGQGLQFLFEYFSETQRNKGNFPGRFSGRQFSNSRSEMNVSTLELGDSALYLCASSRWTGDNSPLHFGNGTRLTVT.

This clone was seen only a few times. This chain links TRBV6-5 with TRBJ2-1, with TRBD2 matching over 8 bases. The germline CDR1 and CDR2 sequences are MNHEY and SVGAGI. V trimming: 8 bases; J trimming: 2 bases; junction bases outside the gene matches: 5. The CDR3 is made up of 14 amino acids. CDR3 DNA sequence: TGTGCCAGCCGACTAGCGAGGCCCTACAATGAGCAGTTCTTC. Translation: CASRLARPYNEQFF.

This chain links TRBV7-9 with TRBJ2-4; maybe TRBD2 (6 bases). The V and J ends lost 5 bases and 0 bases respectively, with 14 bases between them. Germline CDR1 SEHNR, CDR2 FQNEAQ (reference sequence). The CDR3 length is 16 residues. The chain's CDR3 is CASSAGLRGAKNIQYF. CDR3 nucleotides: TGTGCCAGCAGCGCCGGACTACGCGGAGCCAAAAACATTCAGTACTTC. The entire variable domain, with the rest obtained from reference TRBV7-9 and TRBJ2-4, is as follows: DTGVSQNPRHKITKRGQNVTFRCDPISEHNRLYWYRQTLGQGPEFLTYFQNEAQLEKSRLLSDRFSAERPKGSFSTLEIQRTEQGDSAMYLCASSAGLRGAKNIQYFGAGTRLSVL.

The J gene is TRBJ2-1, the V gene TRBV7-2; TRBD1 aligns across 8 bases. The V and J ends lost 2 bases and 7 bases, in that order; junction bases with no gene match: 10. Looked up from germline, CDR1 is SGHTA and CDR2 is FQGNSA. This CDR3 is built from 16 residues. CDR3 sequence (DNA): TGTGCCAGCAGCTTATGGAGGCAGGGGGCGAAGAATGAGCAGTTCTTC. It translates to CASSLWRQGAKNEQFF.